These 20 T cell receptor beta chains originate from one sample sequenced in a study of siplizumab effects on memory and regulatory T cells. Sequencing used immunoSEQ multiplex PCR; TCRdb keeps in-frame clones, though not all of them. The sample shows thousands of clones, over 60% of them seen only once. Sequenced sample: effector memory CD8+ T cells sorted from blood. The subset is: unstimulated CD8+ effector memory T cells. All receptors come from a human donor in good health.

This chain joins TRBV6-4 and TRBJ2-7; 10 nucleotides match TRBD1. Germline V lookup: CDR1 MRHNA, CDR2 SNTAGT. This CDR3 region has 17 residues. Trimming took 4 bases from V and 5 from J; bases not matched to a gene: 14. CDR3 protein: CASSAQSGTGVLDEQYF. CDR3 bases: TGTGCCAGCAGTGCCCAATCCGGGACAGGGGTGCTTGACGAGCAGTACTTC.

CDR3 region: CAGWVGGEQYF. The CDR3 coding sequence is TGTGCCGGCTGGGTGGGTGGCGAGCAGTACTTC. This chain joins TRBV2 and TRBJ2-7; D ambiguous. Trimming took off 11 bases at V and 6 bases at J, with 14 bases between the two ends. The germline V gene has CDR1 SNHLY and CDR2 FYNNEI. The CDR3 extends over 11 amino acids. The whole variable domain, filled in from reference TRBV2 and TRBJ2-7, reads EPEVTQTPSHQVTQMGQEVILRCVPISNHLYFYWYRQILGQKVEFLVSFYNNEISEKSEIFDDQFSVERPDGSNFTLKIRSTKLEDSAMYFCAGWVGGEQYFGPGTRLTVT.

The rearrangement uses TRBV19 and TRBJ2-7; D not resolved. CDR1 and CDR2 from the germline V gene are LNHDA and SQIVND (reference sequence). Trimming pared 3 bases from V and 2 bases from J, leaving 11 bases between. CDR3 length: 14 residues. The CDR3 region is CASSMTREPYEQYF. As DNA, the CDR3 is TGTGCCAGTAGTATGACCCGAGAGCCCTACGAGCAGTACTTC.

V and J are TRBV11-2 and TRBJ2-7, with D possibly being TRBD1 (6 bases). CDR1 and CDR2 from the germline V gene are SGHAT and FQNNGV. The CDR3 extends over 15 amino acids. V lost 0 bases to trimming and J lost 0 bases, with 9 bases between them. The CDR3 DNA reads as TGTGCCAGCAGCTTAGACAGGGGCGGCTCCTACGAGCAGTACTTC. As protein: CASSLDRGGSYEQYF.

The chain links TRBV2 to TRBJ2-7; D unresolved. Trimming cost V 1 base and J 3 bases, with 13 bases left between them. The CDR3 spans 15 residues. The germline V gene has CDR1 SNHLY and CDR2 FYNNEI. Here the CDR3 DNA reads TGTGCCAGCAGTGAAGGCCAGTGGTCGCGCTACGAGCAGTACTTC. It yields the protein CASSEGQWSRYEQYF. The full variable domain, its missing parts supplied by reference TRBV2 and TRBJ2-7, is EPEVTQTPSHQVTQMGQEVILRCVPISNHLYFYWYRQILGQKVEFLVSFYNNEISEKSEIFDDQFSVERPDGSNFTLKIRSTKLEDSAMYFCASSEGQWSRYEQYFGPGTRLTVT.

This sequence joins TRBV7-9 and TRBJ2-1; D may be TRBD2 (5 bases). The CDR3 is made up of 15 amino acids. CDR1 is SEHNR, CDR2 FQNEAQ, per germline (reference sequence). V was shortened by 8 bases and J by 2 bases, with 16 bases between the two germline ends. CDR3 coding DNA: TGTGCCAGCCGGGGTGGACTCCCGCCCTACAATGAGCAGTTCTTC. Its translation is CASRGGLPPYNEQFF.

This CDR3 is CASSGTTSTGELFF. Here the CDR3 DNA reads TGTGCCAGCAGTGGGACCACTTCCACCGGGGAGCTGTTTTTT. The chain joins TRBV6-4 to TRBJ2-2; the D is unclear. This CDR3 has 14 amino acids. The V and J ends lost 4 bases and 4 bases respectively, with 10 bases between them. The germline gives CDR1 MRHNA, CDR2 SNTAGT.

The V and J genes are TRBV19 and TRBJ2-7, with a possible D match to TRBD2 (6 bases). Between the trimmed V and J ends, which lost 7 bases and 0 bases, there was a span of 28 bases. CDR1 LNHDA and CDR2 SQIVND come from the germline V gene (reference sequence). This CDR3 has 19 amino acids. In DNA form, the CDR3 reads TGTGCCAGTACCAGAACCGGTGGGGCCGGGGGACTCTACTCCTACGAGCAGTACTTC. This translates into CASTRTGGAGGLYSYEQYF. The whole variable domain, filled in from reference TRBV19 and TRBJ2-7, reads DGGITQSPKYLFRKEGQNVTLSCEQNLNHDAMYWYRQDPGQGLRLIYYSQIVNDFQKGDIAEGYSVSREKKESFPLTVTSAQKNPTAFYLCASTRTGGAGGLYSYEQYFGPGTRLTVT.

For this clone: At one of its ends the junction is not consistent with the germline gene, which may arise from a read error. J is TRBJ2-2 and V is TRBV19, with D perhaps TRBD1 (6 bases). The CDR3 runs to 15 residues. Per germline, CDR1 LNHDA and CDR2 SQIVND (reference sequence). The CDR3 protein is CASSTTGQNTGVLFF. The CDR3 DNA follows: TGTGCCAGTAGTACCACGGGACAAAACACCGGGGTGCTGTTTTTT.

There are a few counts of this clone. As DNA, the CDR3 is TGTGCCAGCAGTGACTTAGACAGGGGTGACACCGGGGAGCTGTTTTTT. Protein sequence: CASSDLDRGDTGELFF. The V call is TRBV6-4, the J call TRBJ2-2; 8 bases are a match to TRBD1. The length of the CDR3 is 16 residues. V lost 1 base and J lost 3; bases outside the gene matches: 4. Germline V gene data show CDR1 as MRHNA and CDR2 as SNTAGT.

V gene TRBV7-9 combines with J gene TRBJ2-7; 10 bases are a match to TRBD2. J was trimmed by 2 bases and V by 4 bases; bases with no gene match: 14. There are 18 residues in the CDR3. The V gene's germline CDR1 is SEHNR and CDR2 FQNEAQ (reference sequence). In DNA, the CDR3 is TGTGCCAGCAGCTCACCTTTCCCGGCTAGCGGGAGCCCCTACGAGCAGTACTTC. This translates into CASSSPFPASGSPYEQYF.

The rearrangement uses TRBV30 and TRBJ2-7, with 7 bases matching TRBD2. The CDR3 is 13 amino acids. Germline CDR1 GTSNPN, CDR2 SVGIG (reference sequence). J was trimmed by 2 bases and V by 5 bases; bases with no gene match: 6. The DNA of the CDR3 is TGTGCCTGGGGGAGAGCGGGAACCTACGAGCAGTACTTC. It specifies CAWGRAGTYEQYF.

The chain couples TRBV27 to TRBJ2-5; D not certain. The germline V and J ends were trimmed by 4 bases and 1 base, with 16 bases remaining between them. There are 16 residues in the CDR3. Looked up from germline, CDR1 is MNHEY and CDR2 is SMNVEV (reference sequence). The chain's CDR3 is CASSSIESALQETQYF. The CDR3 DNA sequence: TGTGCCAGCAGTTCCATCGAGAGCGCCCTCCAAGAGACCCAGTACTTC.

The J gene is TRBJ2-1, the V gene TRBV15, with TRBD2 matching over 7 bases. Trimming at V came to 5 bases and at J to 5 bases, leaving 6 bases not matched to a gene. Germline lookup yields CDR1 LNHNV and CDR2 YYDKDF (reference sequence). The CDR3 extends over 14 amino acids. As DNA, the CDR3 is TGTGCCACCAGCTTCGGGACTAAAAACAATGAGCAGTTCTTC. The encoded protein is CATSFGTKNNEQFF.

V is TRBV9 and J is TRBJ2-7; 8 bases fit TRBD2. The germline V gene encodes CDR1 SGDLS and CDR2 YYNGEE. This CDR3 contains 15 residues. With 0 bases clipped from V and 3 bases from J, the junction kept 5 bases outside the gene matches. CDR3 DNA sequence: TGTGCCAGCAGCGTAGCTGTAGCGGGATACTACGAGCAGTACTTC. Its translation is CASSVAVAGYYEQYF.

CDR3: CASSEIRVDYGYTF. The CDR3 region has the DNA TGTGCCAGCAGTGAAATAAGGGTCGACTATGGCTACACCTTC. The rearrangement uses TRBV2 and TRBJ1-2; no firm D call. Per the germline V gene, CDR1 is SNHLY and CDR2 is FYNNEI. V lost 2 bases to trimming and J lost 3 bases, with 10 bases between them. The CDR3 totals 14 residues. Variable domain in full (rest from reference TRBV2 and TRBJ1-2): EPEVTQTPSHQVTQMGQEVILRCVPISNHLYFYWYRQILGQKVEFLVSFYNNEISEKSEIFDDQFSVERPDGSNFTLKIRSTKLEDSAMYFCASSEIRVDYGYTFGSGTRLTVV.

The chain combines TRBV19 with TRBJ2-3; 12 positions agree with TRBD2. V was pared by 3 bases and J by 2 bases, with 6 bases of the junction left unmatched. Germline CDR1 LNHDA, CDR2 SQIVND (reference sequence). This CDR3 has 17 residues. The CDR3 loop reads CASSIVTSGGYTDTQYF. In nucleotides, the CDR3 is TGTGCCAGTAGTATCGTGACTAGCGGGGGATACACAGATACGCAGTATTTT.

CDR3 in amino acids: CASSLPGTGGTDTQYF. The CDR3 DNA follows: TGCGCCAGCAGCCTACCTGGGACAGGGGGTACAGATACGCAGTATTTT. V gene TRBV4-1 combines with J gene TRBJ2-3, with TRBD1 matching 11 bases. This CDR3 is 16 amino acids long. V was clipped by 4 bases and J by 3 bases; unmatched bases: 6. The germline gives CDR1 MGHRA, CDR2 YSYEKL.

The gene calls are TRBV29-1 and TRBJ1-4; D is ambiguous. Germline V lookup: CDR1 SQVTM, CDR2 ANQGSEA. Between the trimmed V and J ends, which lost 5 bases and 6 bases, there was a span of 19 bases. This CDR3 comprises 15 residues. The chain's CDR3 is CSVIEGIRKDEKLFF. The CDR3 DNA is TGCAGCGTTATCGAGGGAATTAGAAAAGATGAAAAACTGTTTTTT.

V usage is TRBV6-5 and J usage is TRBJ1-3; TRBD1 matches 8 bases. The CDR3 is 16 amino acids. Germline values: CDR1 MNHEY, CDR2 SVGAGI. After removal of 2 bases from V and 4 bases from J, the junction contained 7 bases not matched to a gene. This chain's CDR3 is CASSYGQGSSGNTIYF. Here the CDR3 DNA reads TGTGCCAGCAGTTACGGACAGGGATCTTCCGGAAACACCATATATTTT.